Following are 18 T cell receptor beta chains from one sample sequenced in a study of cytomegalovirus exposure and HLA in healthy donors. TCRdb's table, derived via immunoSEQ multiplex PCR, lists solely in-frame clones and lacks some. The sample gives 150,000 to 200,000 clones, approximately 83% of which show up once; about 3% is in the top ten. The specimen was PBMCs. Receptors originate from a woman aged 18-29 years in good health and CMV-seropositive.

This chain joins TRBV7-2 and TRBJ2-1, with 11 positions matching TRBD2. V lost 2 bases, J lost 7 bases, and 10 bases stayed unmatched. This CDR3 is 17 amino acids long. CDR1 and CDR2 (germline): SGHTA, FQGNSA. The CDR3 nucleotides are TGTGCCAGCAGCTTACGGTCCCTAGCGGGGGGTGGGAATGAGCAGTTCTTC. Translation: CASSLRSLAGGGNEQFF.

The CDR3 region is CASSLGRGKSSYTF. For the CDR3, the DNA is TGTGCCAGCAGCTTGGGCAGGGGAAAGTCGAGCTACACCTTC. The V and J genes are TRBV5-6 and TRBJ1-2, with D perhaps TRBD1 (6 bases). The CDR3 extends over 14 amino acids. Germline loops: CDR1 SGHDT, CDR2 YYEEEE. Deletions cut 0 bases from V and 9 bases from J, with 15 bases between.

The V call is TRBV18, the J call TRBJ1-1; D remains unclear. Germline V gene sequence: CDR1 KGHSH, CDR2 LQKENI. CDR3 size: 13 residues. Trimming took 3 bases from V and 1 from J, leaving 6 bases between them. The DNA of the CDR3 is TGTGCCAGCTCACCTCTGTGGAACACTGAAGCTTTCTTT. Protein sequence: CASSPLWNTEAFF.

The V and J genes are TRBV5-4 and TRBJ2-3; TRBD2 is a possible D gene (6 bases). The V end was cut by 7 bases, the J end by 6 bases, with 21 bases between. The V gene's germline CDR1 is SGHNT and CDR2 YYREEE (reference sequence). This CDR3 has 15 amino acids. In DNA, the CDR3 is TGTGCCAGCGAAGACAGTGGTGGGGGGTTCGATACGCAGTATTTT. It is translated as CASEDSGGGFDTQYF.

This sequence joins TRBV2 and TRBJ2-2, with D tentatively TRBD2 (5 bases). The ends were cut back, 3 bases at V and 5 bases at J, with 10 bases in the middle. The CDR3 length is 14 residues. From germline, CDR1 is SNHLY and CDR2 FYNNEI. This chain's CDR3 is CASSDGPGTGELFF. CDR3 sequence (DNA): TGTGCCAGCAGTGACGGACCGGGAACCGGGGAGCTGTTTTTT.

The chain carries TRBV28 and TRBJ2-7, with 8 bases lining up with TRBD1. The germline gives CDR1 MDHEN, CDR2 SYDVKM. V was pared by 6 bases and J by 3 bases, with 7 bases of the junction left unmatched. This CDR3 region has 14 residues. The CDR3 here is CASSLVQGGYEQYF. Here the CDR3 DNA reads TGTGCCAGCAGCCTGGTACAGGGGGGCTACGAGCAGTACTTC.

The chain has TRBV11-2 and TRBJ1-2; maybe TRBD1 (6 bases). V dropped 4 bases and J dropped 1 base, with 16 bases sitting between them. CDR3 length: 16 residues. Per germline, CDR1 SGHAT and CDR2 FQNNGV. For the CDR3, the DNA is TGTGCCAGCAGCTCCGATCCGACAGGACTTAACTATGGCTACACCTTC. Protein product: CASSSDPTGLNYGYTF.

The rearrangement links TRBV29-1 to TRBJ1-3; D is perhaps TRBD1 (5 bases). CDR3 length: 13 amino acids. CDR1 is SQVTM and CDR2 is ANQGSEA in the germline V gene. V lost 7 bases and J 1 base, leaving 11 bases between the germline ends. CDR3: CSGTQESGNTIYF. The CDR3 DNA reads as TGCAGCGGAACACAGGAATCTGGAAACACCATATATTTT.

This chain uses TRBV27 with TRBJ2-1, with a weak D call TRBD1 (6 bases). The CDR3 has 14 amino acids. Trimming stripped 5 bases from V and 4 bases from J, with 12 bases between. Per the germline V gene, CDR1 is MNHEY and CDR2 is SMNVEV (reference sequence). CDR3 region: CASSTGGAYNEQFF. The CDR3 DNA sequence: TGTGCCAGCAGTACTGGGGGCGCATACAATGAGCAGTTCTTC.

CDR3: CASSLRSGDQETQYF. CDR3 sequence (DNA): TGTGCCAGCAGCTTGAGGTCGGGGGACCAAGAGACCCAGTACTTC. The chain has TRBV5-4 and TRBJ2-5, with a possible D match to TRBD2 (6 bases). The CDR3 is 15 amino acids. The ends were cut back, 1 base at V and 0 bases at J, with 10 bases in the middle. CDR1 is SGHNT, CDR2 YYREEE, per germline (reference sequence).

This clone was found a few times. The rearrangement links TRBV2 to TRBJ1-2; tentatively, D is TRBD1 (5 bases). With 9 bases removed from V and 8 bases from J, the gap between germline ends came to 19 bases. This CDR3 is built from 13 residues. CDR1 and CDR2 from the germline V gene are SNHLY and FYNNEI. The CDR3 here is CARQSFSKGGYTF. The CDR3 region has the DNA TGTGCCAGGCAATCCTTCAGCAAGGGGGGCTACACCTTC.

The V call is TRBV2, the J call TRBJ1-3, with D uncertain. Germline V gives CDR1 SNHLY, CDR2 FYNNEI. The germline V and J ends were trimmed by 10 bases and 4 bases, with 26 bases remaining between them. This CDR3 has 17 residues. The CDR3 coding sequence is TGTGCCATTAATACCGGTGGCGGAGCCGGTTCAGGAAACACCATATATTTT. It is translated as CAINTGGGAGSGNTIYF.

This chain uses TRBV25-1 with TRBJ2-3; D gene ambiguous. V lost 2 bases and J lost 0, with 9 bases in between. In germline, CDR1 is MGHDK, CDR2 SYGVNS. The CDR3 contains 15 residues. The CDR3 nucleotides are TGTGCCAGCAGTGAAGGTCTATCTAGCACAGATACGCAGTATTTT. It yields the protein CASSEGLSSTDTQYF.

This rearrangement joins TRBV6-5 to TRBJ1-2, with D possibly TRBD1 on 5 matching bases. Trimming left V 6 bases short and J 5 bases short, with 7 bases between. In germline, CDR1 is MNHEY, CDR2 SVGAGI. The CDR3 extends over 11 amino acids. The DNA for the CDR3 is TGTGCCAGCAGCGGACATTATGGCTACACCTTC. Translated, it gives CASSGHYGYTF.

The chain couples TRBV28 to TRBJ1-1; no reliable D call. CDR1 is MDHEN, CDR2 SYDVKM, per germline. With 10 bases removed from V and 5 bases from J, the gap between germline ends came to 14 bases. The length of the CDR3 is 12 residues. CDR3 region: CATFPLGTEAFF. The DNA of the CDR3 is TGTGCCACCTTTCCACTCGGTACTGAAGCTTTCTTT.

This clone has a single count. The chain couples TRBV28 to TRBJ2-3; TRBD2 aligns across 10 bases. V lost 6 bases and J lost 8; bases outside the gene matches: 11. CDR1 and CDR2 from the germline V gene are MDHEN and SYDVKM. The CDR3 has 15 amino acids. CDR3 amino acids: CASSLGSGGPSTQYF. The CDR3 region has the DNA TGTGCCAGCAGCTTAGGTAGCGGGGGGCCGAGTACGCAGTATTTT.

The rearrangement uses TRBV6-6 and TRBJ2-7, with 8 positions matching TRBD1. J gave up 4 bases and V 7 bases, and 9 bases lay outside the gene matches. Germline-derived CDR1 and CDR2 are MNHNY and SVGAGI (reference sequence). The length of the CDR3 is 14 residues. CDR3 sequence (DNA): TGTGCCAGCACCGCCGGGACAGGACTTTACGAGCAGTACTTC. This gives the protein CASTAGTGLYEQYF.

The J gene is TRBJ2-6, the V gene TRBV5-5, with TRBD2 identical over 7 bases. The length of the CDR3 is 16 residues. V lost 3 bases to trimming and J lost 0 bases; unmatched junction nucleotides: 3. CDR1 SGHKS and CDR2 YYEKEE come from the germline V gene (reference sequence). The CDR3 nucleotides read TGTGCCAGCAGCTGGACGGGGGGCTCTGGGGCCAACGTCCTGACTTTC. Protein sequence: CASSWTGGSGANVLTF.